What follows describes a single TCR beta chain. Antigen: not known. This record belongs to a study of cytomegalovirus exposure and HLA in healthy donors. Overall study: Early released data had about 85 million unique TCRs, all coming from HLA-typed donors.

PCR used 60 Vbeta primers and 13 Jbeta primers. In the authors' workflow: Later, 65 million to 85 million unique TCR beta chains were counted in an analysis, and roughly 11 million of them were shared. Repertoires were generated with immunoSEQ multiplex PCR, while TCRdb's copy carries only in-frame clones and drops some. That table gives V, J and clone size, and the DNA gave D and trimming. Among over 55,000 clones, about 67% were seen once, and the ten largest hold roughly 7.6%. V was trimmed by 0 bases and J by 5 bases, leaving 14 bases between them. CDR3 length equals 15 residues. Germline V CDR1 and CDR2: SGHRS, YFSETQ. Findings and caveats of the study: Immune exposure was documented only through CMV serostatus.

Sequenced: PBMCs. The TCR comes from a man aged 40-49 years in good health and CMV-seropositive. The V gene is TRBV5-1, the J gene TRBJ2-5, with D possibly being TRBD2 (6 bases). CDR3 DNA: TGCGCCAGCAGCTTGGTCGGGACTCCCGCTGAGACCCAGTACTTC. This codes for CASSLVGTPAETQYF.